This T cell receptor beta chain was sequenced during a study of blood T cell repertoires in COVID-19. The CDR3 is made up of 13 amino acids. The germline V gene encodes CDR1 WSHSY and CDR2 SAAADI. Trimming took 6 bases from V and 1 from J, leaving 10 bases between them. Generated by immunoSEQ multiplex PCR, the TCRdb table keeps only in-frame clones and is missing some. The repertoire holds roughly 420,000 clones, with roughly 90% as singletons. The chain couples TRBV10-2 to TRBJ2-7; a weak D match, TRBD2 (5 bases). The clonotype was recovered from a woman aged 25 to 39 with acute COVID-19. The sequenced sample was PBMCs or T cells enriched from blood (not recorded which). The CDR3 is CASSEDLSYEQYF. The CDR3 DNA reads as TGCGCCAGCAGCGAGGACTTGTCCTACGAGCAGTACTTC.